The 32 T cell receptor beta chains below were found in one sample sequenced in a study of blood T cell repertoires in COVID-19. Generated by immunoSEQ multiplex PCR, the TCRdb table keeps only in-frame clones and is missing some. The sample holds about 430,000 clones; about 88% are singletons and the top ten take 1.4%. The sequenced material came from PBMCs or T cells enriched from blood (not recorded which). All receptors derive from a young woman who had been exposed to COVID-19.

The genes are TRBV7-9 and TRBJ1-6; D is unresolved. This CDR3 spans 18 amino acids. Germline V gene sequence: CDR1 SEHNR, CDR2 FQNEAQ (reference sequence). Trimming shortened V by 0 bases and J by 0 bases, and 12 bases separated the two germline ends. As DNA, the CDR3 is TGTGCCAGCAGCTTAGCGCTTGCGGCGAGCTCCTATAATTCACCCCTCCACTTT. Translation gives CASSLALAASSYNSPLHF.

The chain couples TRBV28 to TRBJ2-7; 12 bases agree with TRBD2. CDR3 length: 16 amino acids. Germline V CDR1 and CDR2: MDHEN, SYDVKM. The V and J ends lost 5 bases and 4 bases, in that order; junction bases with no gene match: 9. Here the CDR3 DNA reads TGTGCCAGCAGTGTCACGACTAGCGGGAGTTCGTACGAGCAGTACTTC. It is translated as CASSVTTSGSSYEQYF. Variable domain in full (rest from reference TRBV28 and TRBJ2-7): DVKVTQSSRYLVKRTGEKVFLECVQDMDHENMFWYRQDPGLGLRLIYFSYDVKMKEKGDIPEGYSVSREKKERFSLILESASTNQTSMYLCASSVTTSGSSYEQYFGPGTRLTVT.

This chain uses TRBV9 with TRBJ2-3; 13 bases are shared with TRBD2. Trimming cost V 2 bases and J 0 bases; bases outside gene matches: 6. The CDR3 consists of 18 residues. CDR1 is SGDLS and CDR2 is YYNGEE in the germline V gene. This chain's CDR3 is CASSVGLAGVRSTDTQYF. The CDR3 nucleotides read TGTGCCAGCAGCGTCGGACTAGCGGGAGTGCGGAGCACAGATACGCAGTATTTT.

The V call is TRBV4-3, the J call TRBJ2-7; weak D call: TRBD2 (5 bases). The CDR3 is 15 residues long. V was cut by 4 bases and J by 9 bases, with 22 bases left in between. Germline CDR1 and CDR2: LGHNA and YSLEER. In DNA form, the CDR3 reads TGCGCCAGCAGCCCCGTATTACTAGTCCCCCTTGCGCAGTACTTC. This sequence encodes CASSPVLLVPLAQYF.

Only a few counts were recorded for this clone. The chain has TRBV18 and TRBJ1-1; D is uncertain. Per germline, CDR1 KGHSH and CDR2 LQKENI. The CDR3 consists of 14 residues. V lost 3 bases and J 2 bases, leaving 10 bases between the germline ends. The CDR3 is CASSPLKSNTEAFF. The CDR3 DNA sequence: TGTGCCAGCTCACCCCTGAAGAGTAACACTGAAGCTTTCTTT.

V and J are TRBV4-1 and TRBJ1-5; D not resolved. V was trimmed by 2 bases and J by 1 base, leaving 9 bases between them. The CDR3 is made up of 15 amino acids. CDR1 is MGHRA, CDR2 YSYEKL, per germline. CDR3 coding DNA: TGCGCCAGCAGCCAACCCGGCGGCAGCAATCAGCCCCAGCATTTT. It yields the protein CASSQPGGSNQPQHF.

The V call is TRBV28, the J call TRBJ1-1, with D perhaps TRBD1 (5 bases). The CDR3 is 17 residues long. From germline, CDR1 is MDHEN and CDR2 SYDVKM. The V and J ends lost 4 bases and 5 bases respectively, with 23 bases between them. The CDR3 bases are TGTGCCAGCAGTTCTGCCGACGCTCCCAGGGCGGGAACTGAAGCTTTCTTT. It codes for CASSSADAPRAGTEAFF.

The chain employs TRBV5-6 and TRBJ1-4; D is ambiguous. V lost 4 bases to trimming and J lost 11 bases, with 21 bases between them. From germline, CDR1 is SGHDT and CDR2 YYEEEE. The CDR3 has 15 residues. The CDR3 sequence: CASSPWTRRERKLFF. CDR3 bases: TGTGCCAGCAGCCCCTGGACTAGAAGGGAACGGAAACTGTTTTTT.

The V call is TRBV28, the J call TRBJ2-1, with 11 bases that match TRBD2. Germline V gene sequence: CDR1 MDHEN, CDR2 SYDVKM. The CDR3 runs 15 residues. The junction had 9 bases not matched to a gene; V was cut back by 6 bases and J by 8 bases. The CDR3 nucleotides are TGTGCCAGCAGGATAGCGGGAGGGCCTCTCTATGAGCAGTTCTTC. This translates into CASRIAGGPLYEQFF.

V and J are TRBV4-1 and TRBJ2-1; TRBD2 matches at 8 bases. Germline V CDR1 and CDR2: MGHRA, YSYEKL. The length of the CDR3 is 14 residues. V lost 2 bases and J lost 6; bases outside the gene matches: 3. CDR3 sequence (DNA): TGCGCCAGCAGCCAATACACTAGCGGCAATGAGCAGTTCTTC. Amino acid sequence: CASSQYTSGNEQFF.

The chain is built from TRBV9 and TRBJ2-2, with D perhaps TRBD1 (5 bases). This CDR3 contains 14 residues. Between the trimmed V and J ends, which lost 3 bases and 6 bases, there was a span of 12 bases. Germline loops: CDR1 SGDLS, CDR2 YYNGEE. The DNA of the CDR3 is TGTGCCAGCAGCGCTCAAGGGGCGCCCGGGGAGCTGTTTTTT. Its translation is CASSAQGAPGELFF.

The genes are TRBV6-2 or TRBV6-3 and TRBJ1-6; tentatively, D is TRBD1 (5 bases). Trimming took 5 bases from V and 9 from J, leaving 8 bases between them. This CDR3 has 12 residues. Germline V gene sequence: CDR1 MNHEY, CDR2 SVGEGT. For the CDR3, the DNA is TGTGCCAGCAGTCCAGGGTTTTCACCCCTCCACTTT. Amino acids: CASSPGFSPLHF.

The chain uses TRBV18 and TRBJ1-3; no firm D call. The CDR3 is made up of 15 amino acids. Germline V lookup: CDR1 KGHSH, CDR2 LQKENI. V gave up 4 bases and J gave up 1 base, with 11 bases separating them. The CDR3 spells CASSHWSSSGNTIYF. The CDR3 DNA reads TGTGCCAGCTCACACTGGTCCTCTTCTGGAAACACCATATATTTT.

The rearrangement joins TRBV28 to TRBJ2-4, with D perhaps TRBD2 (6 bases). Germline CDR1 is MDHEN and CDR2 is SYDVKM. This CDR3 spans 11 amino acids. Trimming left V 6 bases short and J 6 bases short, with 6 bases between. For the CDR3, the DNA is TGTGCCAGCAGGGGGGGAAACATTCAGTACTTC. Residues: CASRGGNIQYF.

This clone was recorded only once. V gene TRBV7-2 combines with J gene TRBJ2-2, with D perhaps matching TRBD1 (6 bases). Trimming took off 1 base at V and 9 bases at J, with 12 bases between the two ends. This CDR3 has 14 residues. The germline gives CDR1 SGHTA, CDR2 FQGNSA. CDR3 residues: CASSLGQEPRELFF. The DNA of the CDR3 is TGTGCCAGCAGCTTAGGACAGGAGCCTCGGGAGCTGTTTTTT.

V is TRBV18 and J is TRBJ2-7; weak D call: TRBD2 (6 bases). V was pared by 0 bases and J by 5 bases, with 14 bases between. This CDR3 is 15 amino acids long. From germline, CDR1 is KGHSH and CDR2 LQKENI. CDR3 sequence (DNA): TGTGCCAGCTCACCACCTAGCCCGGGAGACCACGAGCAGTACTTC. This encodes CASSPPSPGDHEQYF.

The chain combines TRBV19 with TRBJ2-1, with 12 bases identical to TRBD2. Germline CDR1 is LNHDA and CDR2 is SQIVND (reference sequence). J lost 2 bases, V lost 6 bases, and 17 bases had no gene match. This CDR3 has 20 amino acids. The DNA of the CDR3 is TGTGCCAGTAGGCCCCTCCCGACTAGCGGGAGTTTAGGGGCCTACAATGAGCAGTTCTTC. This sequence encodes CASRPLPTSGSLGAYNEQFF.

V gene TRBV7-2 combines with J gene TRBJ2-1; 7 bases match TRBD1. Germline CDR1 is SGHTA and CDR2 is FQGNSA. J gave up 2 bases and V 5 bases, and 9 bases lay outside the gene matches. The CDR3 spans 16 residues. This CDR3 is CASSPQNRGPYNEQFF. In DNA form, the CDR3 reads TGTGCCAGCAGCCCCCAAAACAGGGGACCCTACAATGAGCAGTTCTTC.

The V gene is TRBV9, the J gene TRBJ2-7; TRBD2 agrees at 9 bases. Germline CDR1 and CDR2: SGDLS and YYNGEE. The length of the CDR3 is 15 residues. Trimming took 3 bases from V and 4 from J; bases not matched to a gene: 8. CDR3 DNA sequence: TGTGCCAGCAGCGGAGGGACAGCGGGAGGTTACGAGCAGTACTTC. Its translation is CASSGGTAGGYEQYF.

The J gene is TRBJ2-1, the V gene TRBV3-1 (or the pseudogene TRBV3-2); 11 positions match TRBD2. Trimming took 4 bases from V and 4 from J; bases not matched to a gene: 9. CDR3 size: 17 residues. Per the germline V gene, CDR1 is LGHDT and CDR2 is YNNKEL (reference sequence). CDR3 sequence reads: CASSLLGASGGYNEQFF. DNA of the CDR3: TGTGCCAGCAGCCTTCTTGGGGCTAGCGGGGGGTACAATGAGCAGTTCTTC.

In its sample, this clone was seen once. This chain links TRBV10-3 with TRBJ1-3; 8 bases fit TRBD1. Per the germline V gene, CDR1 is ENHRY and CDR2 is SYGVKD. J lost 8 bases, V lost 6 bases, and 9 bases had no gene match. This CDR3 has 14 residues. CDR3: CAISSDREEDTIYF. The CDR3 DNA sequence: TGTGCCATCAGCTCGGACAGGGAAGAGGACACCATATATTTT.

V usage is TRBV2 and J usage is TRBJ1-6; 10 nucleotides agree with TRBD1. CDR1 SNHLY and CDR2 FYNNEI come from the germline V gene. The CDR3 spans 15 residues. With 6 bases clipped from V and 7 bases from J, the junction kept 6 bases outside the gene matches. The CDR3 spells CASRGQGNRNSPLHF. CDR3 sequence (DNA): TGTGCCAGCAGGGGACAGGGGAATAGGAATTCACCCCTCCACTTT. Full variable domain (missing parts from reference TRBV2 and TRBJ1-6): EPEVTQTPSHQVTQMGQEVILRCVPISNHLYFYWYRQILGQKVEFLVSFYNNEISEKSEIFDDQFSVERPDGSNFTLKIRSTKLEDSAMYFCASRGQGNRNSPLHFGNGTRLTVT.

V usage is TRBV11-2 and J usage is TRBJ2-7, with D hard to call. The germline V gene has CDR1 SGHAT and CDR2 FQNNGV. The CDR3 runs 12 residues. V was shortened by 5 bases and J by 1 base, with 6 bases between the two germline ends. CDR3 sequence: CASSPNSYEQYF. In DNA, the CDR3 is TGTGCCAGCAGCCCCAATTCCTACGAGCAGTACTTC.

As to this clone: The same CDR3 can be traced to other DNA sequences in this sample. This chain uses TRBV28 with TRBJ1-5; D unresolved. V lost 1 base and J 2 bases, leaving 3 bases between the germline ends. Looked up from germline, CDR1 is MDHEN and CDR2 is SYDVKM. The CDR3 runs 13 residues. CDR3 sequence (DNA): TGTGCCAGCAGTTTATCCGGCAATCAGCCCCAGCATTTT. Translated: CASSLSGNQPQHF. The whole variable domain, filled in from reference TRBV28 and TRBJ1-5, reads DVKVTQSSRYLVKRTGEKVFLECVQDMDHENMFWYRQDPGLGLRLIYFSYDVKMKEKGDIPEGYSVSREKKERFSLILESASTNQTSMYLCASSLSGNQPQHFGDGTRLSIL.

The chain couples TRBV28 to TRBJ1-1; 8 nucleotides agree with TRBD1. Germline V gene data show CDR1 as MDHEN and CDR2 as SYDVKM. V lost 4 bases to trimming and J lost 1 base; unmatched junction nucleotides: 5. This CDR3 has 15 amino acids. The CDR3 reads CASSWAGTGNTEAFF. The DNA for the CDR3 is TGTGCCAGCAGTTGGGCCGGGACAGGGAACACTGAAGCTTTCTTT.

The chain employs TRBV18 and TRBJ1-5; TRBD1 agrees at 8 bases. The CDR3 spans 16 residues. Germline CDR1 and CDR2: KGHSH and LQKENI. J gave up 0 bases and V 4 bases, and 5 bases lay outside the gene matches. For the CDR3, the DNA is TGTGCCAGCTCACGTAACAGGGGGAATAGCAATCAGCCCCAGCATTTT. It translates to CASSRNRGNSNQPQHF. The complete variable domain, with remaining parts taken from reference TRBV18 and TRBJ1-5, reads NAGVMQNPRHLVRRRGQEARLRCSPMKGHSHVYWYRQLPEEGLKFMVYLQKENIIDESGMPKERFSAEFPKEGPSILRIQQVVRGDSAAYFCASSRNRGNSNQPQHFGDGTRLSIL.

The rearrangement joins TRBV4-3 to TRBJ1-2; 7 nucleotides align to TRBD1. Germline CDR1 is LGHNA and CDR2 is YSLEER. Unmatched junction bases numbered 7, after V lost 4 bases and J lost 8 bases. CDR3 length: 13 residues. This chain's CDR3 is CASSPDRTNGYTF. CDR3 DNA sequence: TGCGCCAGCAGCCCGGACAGGACCAACGGCTACACCTTC.

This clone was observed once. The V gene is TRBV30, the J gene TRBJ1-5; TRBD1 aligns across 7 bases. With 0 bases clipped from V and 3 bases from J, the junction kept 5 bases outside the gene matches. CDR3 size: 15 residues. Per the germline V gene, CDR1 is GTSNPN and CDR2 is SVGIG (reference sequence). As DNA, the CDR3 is TGTGCCTGGAGTGTATCGGACAGGTACAATCAGCCCCAGCATTTT. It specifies CAWSVSDRYNQPQHF. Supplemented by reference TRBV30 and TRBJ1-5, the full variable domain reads SQTIHQWPATLVQPVGSPLSLECTVEGTSNPNLYWYRQAAGRGLQLLFYSVGIGQISSEVPQNLSASRPQDRQFILSSKKLLLSDSGFYLCAWSVSDRYNQPQHFGDGTRLSIL.

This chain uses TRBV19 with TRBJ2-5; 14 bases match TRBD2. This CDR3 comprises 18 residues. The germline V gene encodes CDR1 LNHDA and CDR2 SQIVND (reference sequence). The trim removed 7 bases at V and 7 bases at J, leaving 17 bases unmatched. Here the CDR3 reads CASKGGTSGRGASGTQYF. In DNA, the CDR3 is TGTGCCAGTAAGGGGGGGACTAGCGGGAGAGGGGCCAGTGGGACCCAGTACTTC.

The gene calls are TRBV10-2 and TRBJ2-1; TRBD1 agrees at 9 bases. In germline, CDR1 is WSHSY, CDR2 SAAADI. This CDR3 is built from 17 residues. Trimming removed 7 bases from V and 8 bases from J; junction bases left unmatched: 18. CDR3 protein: CASTEDRGGGPLDEQFF. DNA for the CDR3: TGCGCCAGCACCGAGGACAGGGGCGGGGGCCCCCTCGATGAGCAGTTCTTC.

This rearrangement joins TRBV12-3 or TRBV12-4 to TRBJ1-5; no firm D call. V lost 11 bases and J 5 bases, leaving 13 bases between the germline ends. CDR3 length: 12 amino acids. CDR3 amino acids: CASKGDYQPQHF. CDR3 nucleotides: TGTGCCTCAAAAGGAGATTATCAGCCCCAGCATTTT.

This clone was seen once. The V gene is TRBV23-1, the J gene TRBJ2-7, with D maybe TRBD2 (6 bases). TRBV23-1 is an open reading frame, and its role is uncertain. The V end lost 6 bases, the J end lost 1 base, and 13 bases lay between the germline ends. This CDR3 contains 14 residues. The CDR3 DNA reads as TGCGCCAGCAGACCAAAACTAGCTTCCTACGAGCAGTACTTC. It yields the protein CASRPKLASYEQYF.